This TCR beta chain comes out of a study of shared T cell receptors in the human thymus (dated by TCRdb to the early 2020s). For context, the study as a whole: The study examined how the human thymus generates shared, self-reactive T-cell receptor alpha chains.

Details on this clone: The specificity of this receptor is unknown. The sample holds no much larger clone one base away, and base qualities are not on file.

The library was generated by the immunoSEQ multiplex PCR assay. TCRdb holds this immuneACCESS table with in-frame rearrangements only. Some clones are missing; in checked studies, unresolved V genes explain under half, and the rest has no known cause. In this sample the table shows under 850,000 clones, approximately 87% of which occur a single time. 0.0095% to 0.013% of the sample goes to the ten largest clones. Trimming at the junction amounts to 2 bases on V and 2 bases on J, and the germline ends lie 10 bases apart. Spanning cysteine to phenylalanine, the CDR3 consists of 16 amino acids. Left in the record is the CDR3 DNA by itself, 48 bases read in frame from the first base. Looking up the germline V gene yields CDR1 MNHNS and CDR2 SASEGT. The data were also submitted as part of a second study, on human thymus T cells. Taken from the second paper: Donors were immunologically healthy infants undergoing open corrective cardiac surgery for congenital heart defects in Finland. Thymus tissue was obtained as surgical resects removed during corrective cardiac surgery. Both the thymic and the peripheral blood repertoires appeared to show biased V and J gene segment usage. According to the related research, thymic TCR repertoires were highly overlapping among unrelated individuals. The study described the TCR alpha and beta repertoires in roughly 8 infant thymus samples and a few matching peripheral blood samples. Donor ages ranging from roughly 6 to 244 days were recorded, and six or seven male and two female infants were included in the cohort. Thymocytes were mechanically released from the tissue and were stored as pellets of roughly 10-34 million cells at -70 degrees C. A QIAsymphony instrument was used to extract genomic DNA from the frozen cell pellets. The immunoSEQ multiplex PCR assay was used to amplify the TCRB and TCRAD loci from a standardized amount of quality-controlled genomic DNA. Amplicons spanned the V(D)J region at a length sufficient to cover the CDR3 and identify V and J genes. Amplicon sequencing was performed on an Illumina platform through the commercial immunoSEQ service. Corrections for primer bias and sequencing errors followed previously described methods, while TCRAD and TCRB definitions were based on the IMGT database. Repertoires were analysed with immunoSEQ Analyzer 3.0 and VDJTools, covering basic statistics, V/J segment usage, diversity estimates, rarefaction and pairwise overlap. Chao1, ChaoE, Efron-Thisted, Shannon and inverse Simpson indices were used to estimate diversity, which was also estimated on datasets down-sampled to the smallest sample. Repertoire overlap was determined by strict matching of CDR3 nucleotide sequence, V gene and J gene, and Jaccard-based multidimensional scaling clustering was applied. On average, thymus samples yielded around 850,000 unique TCRB clonotypes, whereas blood samples yielded some 85,000.

The chain was built from TRBV6-1 and TRBJ2-6; D gene: possibly TRBD2, on 6 matching bases. Sequenced material: thymocytes. The receptor comes from a boy in the first two years of life with a congenital heart defect. Donor details come from another sample of the same person, matched by shared clones. The DNA sequence is as follows: TGTGCCAGCAGTGAAACGACGGGAGCTGGGGCCAACGTCCTGACTTTC. Translated, it reads CASSETTGAGANVLTF.